Judged by abundance, the clone carrying this T cell receptor (beta chain) is medium-sized. Its antigen is not identified. Original processing methods: The distant-metastasis classifier for papillary thyroid cancer was built from CDR3 differences across clinicopathological groups. TCRdb reprocessed the PCR reads using MiXCR. None of the V and J calls come from the authors' own analysis; TCRdb made them. This table has about 15,000 clones, roughly 34% appearing once. Thyroid surgery was performed in patients who had received no treatment beforehand. These data originate in a study of metastatic and nonmetastatic thyroid tumors. On the study more broadly: Patients with malignant and benign thyroid disease provided blood and tumor or nodule tissue, whose repertoires were compared.

Study-wide results and limits: Compared with benign nodules, malignant thyroid tumors were reported to have significantly higher TCR beta diversity in both blood and tumor.

Material: tumor tissue. The source of this sequence is a male donor with papillary thyroid cancer or a benign thyroid nodule (not recorded which). Some clones in this sample may be carry-over from other donors' samples.

CDR3 region: CASSREGSYEQYF. The CDR3 region has the DNA TGCGCCAGCAGCAGGGAGGGTTCCTACGAGCAGTACTTC. The chain links TRBV5-1 to TRBJ2-7, with 7 bases identical to TRBD2. This CDR3 has 13 residues. V trimming: 4 bases; J trimming: 1 base; junction bases outside the gene matches: 2. Germline values: CDR1 SGHRS, CDR2 YFSETQ.